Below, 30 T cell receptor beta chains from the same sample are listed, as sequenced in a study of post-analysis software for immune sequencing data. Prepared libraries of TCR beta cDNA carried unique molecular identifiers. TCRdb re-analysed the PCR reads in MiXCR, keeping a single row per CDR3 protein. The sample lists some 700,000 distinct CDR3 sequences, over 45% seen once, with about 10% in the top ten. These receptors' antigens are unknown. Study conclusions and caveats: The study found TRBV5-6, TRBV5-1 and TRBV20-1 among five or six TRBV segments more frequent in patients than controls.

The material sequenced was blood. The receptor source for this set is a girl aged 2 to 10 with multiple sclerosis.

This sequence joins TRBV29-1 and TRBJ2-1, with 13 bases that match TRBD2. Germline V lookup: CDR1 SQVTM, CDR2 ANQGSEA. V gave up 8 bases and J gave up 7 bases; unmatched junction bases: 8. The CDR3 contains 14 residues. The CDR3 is CSTILAGGPNEQFF. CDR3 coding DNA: TGCAGCACCATACTAGCGGGAGGGCCAAATGAGCAGTTCTTC.

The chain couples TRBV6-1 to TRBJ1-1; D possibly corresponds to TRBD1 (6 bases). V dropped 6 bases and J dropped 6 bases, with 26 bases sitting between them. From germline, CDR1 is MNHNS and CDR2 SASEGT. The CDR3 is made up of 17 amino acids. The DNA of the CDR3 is TGTGCCAGCAGCAAGGATTACGGGAGGGGGAGGTTGCCTGAAGCTTTCTTT. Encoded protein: CASSKDYGRGRLPEAFF.

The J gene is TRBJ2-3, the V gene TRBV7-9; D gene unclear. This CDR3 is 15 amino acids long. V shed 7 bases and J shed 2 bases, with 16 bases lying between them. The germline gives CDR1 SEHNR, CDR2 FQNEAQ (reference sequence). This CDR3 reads CASTPRYNLTDTQYF. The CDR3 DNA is TGTGCCAGCACGCCGCGGTACAATCTCACAGATACGCAGTATTTT.

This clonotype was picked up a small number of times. CDR3 sequence reads: CASSLRGDRSSYEQYF. The CDR3 bases are TGTGCCAGCAGCTTACGGGGGGACAGGAGCTCCTACGAGCAGTACTTC. This rearrangement joins TRBV7-9 to TRBJ2-7; D is possibly TRBD1 (8 bases). Germline-derived CDR1 and CDR2 are SEHNR and FQNEAQ (reference sequence). V lost 2 bases and J lost 0, with 14 bases in between. The length of the CDR3 is 16 residues.

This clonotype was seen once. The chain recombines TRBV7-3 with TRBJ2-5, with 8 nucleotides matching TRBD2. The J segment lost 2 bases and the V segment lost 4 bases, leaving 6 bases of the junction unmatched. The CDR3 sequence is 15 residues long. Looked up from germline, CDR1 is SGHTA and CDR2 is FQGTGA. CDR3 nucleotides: TGTGCCAGCAGCTCCCTAGCGGGCCCTCAAGAGACCCAGTACTTC. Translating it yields CASSSLAGPQETQYF.

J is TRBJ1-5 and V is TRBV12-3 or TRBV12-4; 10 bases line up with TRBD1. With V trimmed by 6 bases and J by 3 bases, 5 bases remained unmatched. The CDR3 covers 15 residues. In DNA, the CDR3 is TGTGCCAGCAGCTTCGGGACAGGGGCCAATCAGCCCCAGCATTTT. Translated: CASSFGTGANQPQHF.

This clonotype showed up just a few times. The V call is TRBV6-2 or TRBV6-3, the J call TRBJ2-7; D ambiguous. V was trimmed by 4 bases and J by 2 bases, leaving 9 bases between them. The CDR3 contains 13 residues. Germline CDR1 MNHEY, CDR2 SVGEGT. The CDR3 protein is CASSLMGTYEQYF. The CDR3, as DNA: TGTGCCAGCAGTTTAATGGGAACCTACGAGCAGTACTTC.

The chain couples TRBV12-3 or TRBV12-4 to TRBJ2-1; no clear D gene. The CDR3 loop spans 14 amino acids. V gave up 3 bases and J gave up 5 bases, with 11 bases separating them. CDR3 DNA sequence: TGTGCCAGCAGTTTGGTCCCCGTCCACAATGAGCAGTTCTTC. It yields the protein CASSLVPVHNEQFF.

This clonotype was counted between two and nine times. This chain's CDR3 is CASSLGGTGAYNEQFF. The CDR3 nucleotides are TGTGCCAGCAGTTTGGGAGGGACAGGGGCCTACAATGAGCAGTTCTTC. The chain combines TRBV12-3 or TRBV12-4 with TRBJ2-1; 10 bases align to TRBD1. After removal of 3 bases from V and 2 bases from J, the junction contained 4 bases not matched to a gene. The CDR3 runs 16 residues.

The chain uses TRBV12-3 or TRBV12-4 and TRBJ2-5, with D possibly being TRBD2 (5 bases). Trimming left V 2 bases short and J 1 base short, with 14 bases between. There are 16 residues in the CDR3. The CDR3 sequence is CASSLSGKALQETQYF. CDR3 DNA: TGTGCCAGCAGTTTATCGGGAAAGGCCCTCCAAGAGACCCAGTACTTC.

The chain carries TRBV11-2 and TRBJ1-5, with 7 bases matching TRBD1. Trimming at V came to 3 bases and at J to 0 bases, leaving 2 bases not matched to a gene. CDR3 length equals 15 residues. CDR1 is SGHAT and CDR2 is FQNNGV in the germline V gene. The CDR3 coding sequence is TGTGCCAGCAGCTTGGGACAGTATAGCAATCAGCCCCAGCATTTT. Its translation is CASSLGQYSNQPQHF.

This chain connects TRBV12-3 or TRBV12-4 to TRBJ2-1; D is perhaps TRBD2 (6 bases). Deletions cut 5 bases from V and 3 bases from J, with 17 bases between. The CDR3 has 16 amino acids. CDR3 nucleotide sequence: TGTGCCAGCAGTGGGCTGGGGGGAGTCGGCTACAATGAGCAGTTCTTC. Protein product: CASSGLGGVGYNEQFF.

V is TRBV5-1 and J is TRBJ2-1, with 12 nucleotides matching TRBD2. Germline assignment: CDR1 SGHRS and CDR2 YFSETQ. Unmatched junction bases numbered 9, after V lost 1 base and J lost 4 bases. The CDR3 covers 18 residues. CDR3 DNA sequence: TGCGCCAGCAGCTTGAGGCTAGCGGGGGGGGGCGATTACAATGAGCAGTTCTTC. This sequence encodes CASSLRLAGGGDYNEQFF.

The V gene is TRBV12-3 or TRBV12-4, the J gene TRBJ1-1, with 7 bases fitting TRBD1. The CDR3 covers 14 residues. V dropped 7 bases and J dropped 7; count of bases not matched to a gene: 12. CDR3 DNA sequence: TGTGCCAGCACCCAAGACAGGGCAATCGGTGAAGCTTTCTTT. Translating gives CASTQDRAIGEAFF.

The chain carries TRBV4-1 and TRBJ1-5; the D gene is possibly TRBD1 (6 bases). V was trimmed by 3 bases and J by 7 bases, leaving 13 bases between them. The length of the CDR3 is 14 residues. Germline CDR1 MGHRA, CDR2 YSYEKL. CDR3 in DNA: TGCGCCAGCAGCCACCCACTTCAGGGGCAGCCCCAGCATTTT. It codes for CASSHPLQGQPQHF.

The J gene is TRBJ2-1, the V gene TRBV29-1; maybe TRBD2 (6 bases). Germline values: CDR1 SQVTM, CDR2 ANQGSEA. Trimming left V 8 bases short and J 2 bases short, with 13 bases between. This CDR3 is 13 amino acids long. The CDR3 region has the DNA TGCAGCTCCTCTAGCGCGACCTACAATGAGCAGTTCTTC. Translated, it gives CSSSSATYNEQFF.

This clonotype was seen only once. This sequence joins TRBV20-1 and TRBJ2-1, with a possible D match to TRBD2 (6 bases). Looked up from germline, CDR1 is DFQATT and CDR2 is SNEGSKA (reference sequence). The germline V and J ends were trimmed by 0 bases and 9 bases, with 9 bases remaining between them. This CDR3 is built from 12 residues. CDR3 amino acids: CSARDLAIEQFF. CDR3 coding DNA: TGCAGTGCTAGAGATCTAGCGATTGAGCAGTTCTTC.

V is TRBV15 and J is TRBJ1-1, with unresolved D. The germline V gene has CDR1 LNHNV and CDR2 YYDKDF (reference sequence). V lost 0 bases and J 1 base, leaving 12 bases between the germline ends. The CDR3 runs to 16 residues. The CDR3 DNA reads TGTGCCACCAGCAGAGATCATGCGGGAGAGAACACTGAAGCTTTCTTT. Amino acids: CATSRDHAGENTEAFF.

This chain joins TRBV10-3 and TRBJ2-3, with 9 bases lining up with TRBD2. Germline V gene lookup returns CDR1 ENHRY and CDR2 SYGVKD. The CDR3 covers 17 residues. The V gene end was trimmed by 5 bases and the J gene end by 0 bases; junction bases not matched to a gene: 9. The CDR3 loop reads CAISQMTSGTSTDTQYF. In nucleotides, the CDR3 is TGTGCCATCAGTCAGATGACTAGCGGAACTAGCACAGATACGCAGTATTTT.

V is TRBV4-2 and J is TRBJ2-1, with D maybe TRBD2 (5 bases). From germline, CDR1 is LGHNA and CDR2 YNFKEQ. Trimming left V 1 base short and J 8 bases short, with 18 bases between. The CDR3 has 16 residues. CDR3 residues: CASSQAEGGPEDEQFF. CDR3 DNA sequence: TGTGCCAGCAGCCAAGCAGAAGGAGGCCCTGAGGATGAGCAGTTCTTC.

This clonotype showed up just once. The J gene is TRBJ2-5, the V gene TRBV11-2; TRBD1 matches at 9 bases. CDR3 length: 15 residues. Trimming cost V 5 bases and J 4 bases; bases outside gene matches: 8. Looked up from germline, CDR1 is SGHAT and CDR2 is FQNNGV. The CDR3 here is CASSDWTGEGETQYF. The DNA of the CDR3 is TGTGCCAGCAGCGATTGGACAGGGGAGGGAGAGACCCAGTACTTC.

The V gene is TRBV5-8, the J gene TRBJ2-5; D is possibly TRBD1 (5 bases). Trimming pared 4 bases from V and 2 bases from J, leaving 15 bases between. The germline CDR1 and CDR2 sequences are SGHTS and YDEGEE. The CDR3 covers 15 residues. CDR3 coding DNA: TGTGCCAGCAGCCACTACCCCCAGGGTCAAGAGACCCAGTACTTC. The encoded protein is CASSHYPQGQETQYF.

CDR3: CASSYNRGEDTQYF. The DNA of the CDR3 is TGTGCCAGCAGTTACAACAGGGGGGAGGATACGCAGTATTTT. J is TRBJ2-3 and V is TRBV6-2 or TRBV6-3, with 8 bases identical to TRBD1. Trimming at V came to 2 bases and at J to 6 bases, leaving 4 bases not matched to a gene. The length of the CDR3 is 14 residues. CDR1 MNHEY and CDR2 SVGEGT come from the germline V gene.

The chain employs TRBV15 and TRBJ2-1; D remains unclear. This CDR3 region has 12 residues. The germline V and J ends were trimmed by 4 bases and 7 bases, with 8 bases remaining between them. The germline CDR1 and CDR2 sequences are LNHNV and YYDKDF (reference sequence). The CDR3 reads CATSKEYNEQFF. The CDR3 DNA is TGTGCCACCAGCAAGGAATATAATGAGCAGTTCTTC.

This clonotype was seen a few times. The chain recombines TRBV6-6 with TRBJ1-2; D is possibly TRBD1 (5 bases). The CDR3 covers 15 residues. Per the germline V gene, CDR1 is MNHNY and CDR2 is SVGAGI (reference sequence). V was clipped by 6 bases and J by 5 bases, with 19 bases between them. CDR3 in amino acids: CASSPQPDTTYGYTF. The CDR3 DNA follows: TGTGCCAGCAGCCCCCAACCGGACACTACATATGGCTACACCTTC.

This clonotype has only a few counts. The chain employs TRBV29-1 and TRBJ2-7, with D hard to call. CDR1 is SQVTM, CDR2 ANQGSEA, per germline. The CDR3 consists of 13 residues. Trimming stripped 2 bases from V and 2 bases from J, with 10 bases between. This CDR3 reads CSVESPTTYEQYF. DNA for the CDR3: TGCAGCGTTGAATCCCCAACCACCTACGAGCAGTACTTC.

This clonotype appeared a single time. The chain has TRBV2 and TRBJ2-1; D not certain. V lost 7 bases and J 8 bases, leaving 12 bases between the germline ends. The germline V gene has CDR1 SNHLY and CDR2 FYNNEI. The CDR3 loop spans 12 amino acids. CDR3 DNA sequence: TGTGCCAGCATCGAGTTAGCCGATGAGCAGTTCTTC. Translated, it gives CASIELADEQFF.

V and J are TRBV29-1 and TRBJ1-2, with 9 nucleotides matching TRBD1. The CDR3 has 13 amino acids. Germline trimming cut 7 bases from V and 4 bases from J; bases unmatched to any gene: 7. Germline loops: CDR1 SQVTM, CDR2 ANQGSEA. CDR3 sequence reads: CSAWTGAAYGYTF. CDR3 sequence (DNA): TGCAGCGCCTGGACAGGGGCAGCCTATGGCTACACCTTC.

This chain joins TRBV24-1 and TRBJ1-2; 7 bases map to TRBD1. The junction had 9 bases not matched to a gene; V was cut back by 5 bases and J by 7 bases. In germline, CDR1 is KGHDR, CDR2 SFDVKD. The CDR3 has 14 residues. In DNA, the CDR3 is TGTGCCACCAGTGGCGACAGGGCGGGCTGTGGCTACACCTTC. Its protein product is CATSGDRAGCGYTF.

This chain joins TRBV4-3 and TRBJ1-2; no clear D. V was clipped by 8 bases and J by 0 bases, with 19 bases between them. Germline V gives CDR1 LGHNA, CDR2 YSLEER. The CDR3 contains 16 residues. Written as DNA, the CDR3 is TGCGCCAGCCGCCCACACGGGCCCTCAGCTAACTATGGCTACACCTTC. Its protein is CASRPHGPSANYGYTF.